Presented here are 23 T cell receptor beta chains from one specimen sequenced in a study of Graves' ophthalmopathy and Graves' hyperthyroidism. TCR beta CDR3 amplification used RNA transcripts. Second-round multiplex PCR came after first-round RT-PCR with HTBI primers. TCRdb reprocessed the multiplex PCR reads with MiXCR, giving one entry per CDR3 protein. The sample has 200,000 to 250,000 distinct CDR3 sequences; 20% to 25% are singletons. Specimen: peripheral blood. These receptors were collected from a woman aged 45-59 years with Graves' ophthalmopathy.

This clonotype appeared many times. The V call is TRBV20-1, the J call TRBJ1-5; D possibly corresponds to TRBD1 (5 bases). The CDR3 spans 13 residues. The ends were cut back, 6 bases at V and 9 bases at J, with 18 bases in the middle. Germline-derived CDR1 and CDR2 are DFQATT and SNEGSKA (reference sequence). CDR3 DNA sequence: TGCAGTGCCAAGGGCGGGGCCCAGGGGCCCCAGCATTTT. Its translation: CSAKGGAQGPQHF.

The rearrangement joins TRBV24-1 to TRBJ2-5; the D gene could be TRBD1 or TRBD2 (6 bases each). The length of the CDR3 is 15 residues. Trimming stripped 0 bases from V and 2 bases from J, with 9 bases between. CDR1 is KGHDR and CDR2 is SFDVKD in the germline V gene. Here the CDR3 reads CATSDLGGGQETQYF. CDR3 in DNA: TGTGCCACCAGTGATTTGGGAGGGGGTCAAGAGACCCAGTACTTC.

This clonotype was seen many times. The V gene is TRBV28, the J gene TRBJ2-2; D is possibly TRBD1 or TRBD2 (5 bases each). This CDR3 has 15 residues. Trimming took 4 bases from V and 7 from J, leaving 16 bases between them. Germline loops: CDR1 MDHEN, CDR2 SYDVKM. As DNA, the CDR3 is TGTGCCAGCAGTTACTCGGGGCCGAGGAACGGGGAGCTGTTTTTT. This gives the protein CASSYSGPRNGELFF.

This clonotype was detected ten times or more. The chain joins TRBV5-1 to TRBJ1-1; D is ambiguous. V lost 1 base and J lost 0, with 10 bases in between. The germline CDR1 and CDR2 sequences are SGHRS and YFSETQ. The CDR3 length is 15 residues. DNA for the CDR3: TGCGCCAGCAGCTTGTCGGTCAGCCTGAACACTGAAGCTTTCTTT. Translated, it gives CASSLSVSLNTEAFF.

In this sample, this clonotype turned up a few times. The chain is built from TRBV5-1 and TRBJ1-2; the D gene is possibly TRBD1 (5 bases). In germline, CDR1 is SGHRS, CDR2 YFSETQ. The V gene lost 4 bases and the J gene lost 7 bases, with 26 bases spanning the gap. The CDR3 is 17 residues long. The CDR3, as DNA: TGCGCCAGCAGCAAGAGGACGGCCGAAACTGGGGGACTTGGCTACACCTTC. Residues: CASSKRTAETGGLGYTF.

The table lists this clonotype with many counts. CDR3 sequence reads: CSVAGRGTQYF. DNA for the CDR3: TGCAGCGTTGCCGGGAGAGGGACCCAGTACTTC. The chain joins TRBV29-1 to TRBJ2-5; a weak D match, TRBD2 (6 bases). V gave up 4 bases and J gave up 7 bases, with 10 bases separating them. Germline CDR1 is SQVTM and CDR2 is ANQGSEA. The CDR3 has 11 residues.

This clonotype came up many times. A much larger clone sits a single nucleotide away, making a read error possible. The V call is TRBV7-8, the J call TRBJ2-7, with 8 bases that match TRBD2. V was pared by 0 bases and J by 6 bases, with 13 bases of the junction left unmatched. In germline, CDR1 is SGHVS, CDR2 FQNEAQ. The CDR3 runs to 17 residues. In DNA form, the CDR3 reads TGTGCCAGCAGCTTAGCGGGAAAGGCGGGAGGTGGTTTCGAGCAGTACTTC. Amino acid sequence: CASSLAGKAGGGFEQYF.

This clonotype was observed a handful of times. The rearrangement links TRBV2 to TRBJ1-5; the D gene is possibly TRBD1 (5 bases). Looked up from germline, CDR1 is SNHLY and CDR2 is FYNNEI. V was pared by 5 bases and J by 4 bases, with 15 bases between. This CDR3 has 15 amino acids. CDR3 protein: CASSPGGTVNQPQHF. CDR3 nucleotide sequence: TGTGCCAGCAGTCCTGGAGGGACGGTTAATCAGCCCCAGCATTTT.

This clonotype was counted ten times or more. V and J are TRBV7-9 and TRBJ2-7; tentative D call: TRBD1 (6 bases). The CDR3 spans 13 residues. The V gene's germline CDR1 is SEHNR and CDR2 FQNEAQ (reference sequence). The V and J ends lost 8 bases and 3 bases respectively, with 14 bases between them. The CDR3 DNA follows: TGTGCCAGCGACGGGACATCGAGCTACGAGCAGTACTTC. Its protein product is CASDGTSSYEQYF.

The sample holds many counts of this clonotype. The CDR3 here is CARGTRALEQYF. For the CDR3, the DNA is TGCGCCAGGGGGACTAGAGCGCTCGAGCAGTACTTC. The chain has TRBV10-2 and TRBJ2-7, with 8 bases lining up with TRBD2. Germline CDR1 reads WSHSY; CDR2 reads SAAADI. With V trimmed by 9 bases and J by 6 bases, 7 bases remained unmatched. The CDR3 contains 12 residues.

This clonotype was seen repeatedly, ten times or more. V gene TRBV6-1 combines with J gene TRBJ2-5, with TRBD2 as a possible D gene (6 bases). Trimming left V 0 bases short and J 1 base short, with 6 bases between. The germline V gene has CDR1 MNHNS and CDR2 SASEGT. The CDR3 is 14 amino acids. The CDR3 bases are TGTGCCAGCAGTGAAGCTAGCGGCCAAGAGACCCAGTACTTC. Amino acids: CASSEASGQETQYF.

Here the CDR3 reads CAWSFSGANVLTF. In nucleotides, the CDR3 is TGTGCCTGGAGTTTCTCTGGGGCCAACGTCCTGACTTTC. The V gene is TRBV30, the J gene TRBJ2-6, with unresolved D. V was trimmed by 2 bases and J by 0 bases, leaving 2 bases between them. The germline gives CDR1 GTSNPN, CDR2 SVGIG (reference sequence). The CDR3 runs 13 residues.

This clonotype showed up many times. The J gene is TRBJ2-3, the V gene TRBV9, with 8 bases matching TRBD2. CDR3 size: 15 residues. CDR1 and CDR2 from the germline V gene are SGDLS and YYNGEE. J gave up 6 bases and V 3 bases, and 9 bases lay outside the gene matches. The CDR3 DNA sequence: TGTGCCAGCAGCGGGGGACTAGGGGAGGAGGATACGCAGTATTTT. Translated, it gives CASSGGLGEEDTQYF.

This chain joins TRBV20-1 and TRBJ1-6, with D uncertain. Germline CDR1 is DFQATT and CDR2 is SNEGSKA (reference sequence). Trimming shortened V by 1 base and J by 3 bases, and 10 bases separated the two germline ends. This CDR3 spans 15 amino acids. The CDR3 is CSARVPGFYNSPLHF. CDR3 sequence (DNA): TGCAGTGCTAGAGTGCCGGGGTTCTATAATTCACCCCTCCACTTT.

Ten or more counts support this clonotype. This chain joins TRBV20-1 and TRBJ2-2; D possibly uses TRBD1 or TRBD2 (5 bases each). V was shortened by 1 base and J by 1 base, with 16 bases between the two germline ends. Germline V gene lookup returns CDR1 DFQATT and CDR2 SNEGSKA (reference sequence). The CDR3 runs to 17 residues. CDR3: CSARAGGGRGNTGELFF. In DNA form, the CDR3 reads TGCAGTGCTAGAGCTGGGGGTGGACGCGGGAACACCGGGGAGCTGTTTTTT.

This clonotype was observed at least ten times. The CDR3 reads CASSRGWVGTQYF. CDR3 sequence (DNA): TGTGCCAGCAGCCGCGGTTGGGTTGGGACCCAGTACTTC. This chain uses TRBV13 with TRBJ2-5; D gene unclear. Trimming pared 5 bases from V and 7 bases from J, leaving 14 bases between. The CDR3 sequence is 13 residues long. The germline V gene has CDR1 PRHDT and CDR2 FYEKMQ (reference sequence).

This clonotype was picked up many times. The genes are TRBV20-1 and TRBJ1-1, with D unclear. V was trimmed by 5 bases and J by 1 base, leaving 11 bases between them. The CDR3 covers 13 residues. Germline V gene lookup returns CDR1 DFQATT and CDR2 SNEGSKA (reference sequence). The CDR3 reads CSAGVRANTEAFF. The CDR3 DNA is TGCAGTGCTGGCGTCCGGGCGAACACTGAAGCTTTCTTT.

This clonotype came up many times. This chain uses TRBV19 with TRBJ1-5, with D maybe TRBD1 (5 bases). Germline lookup yields CDR1 LNHDA and CDR2 SQIVND (reference sequence). This CDR3 is built from 17 residues. V dropped 5 bases and J dropped 2 bases, with 19 bases sitting between them. CDR3 coding DNA: TGTGCCAGTAGTTCTGTGCTGATGGGGGTGCGCAATCAGCCCCAGCATTTT. This codes for CASSSVLMGVRNQPQHF.

The V gene is TRBV18, the J gene TRBJ2-7; unclear D gene. Trimming removed 2 bases from V and 4 bases from J, with 12 bases in between. CDR1 and CDR2 (germline): KGHSH, LQKENI. The CDR3 runs 14 residues. Written as DNA, the CDR3 is TGTGCCAGCTCACCAACACGAAACGGGTACGAGCAGTACTTC. Translating it yields CASSPTRNGYEQYF. The variable domain in full, completed from reference TRBV18 and TRBJ2-7, reads NAGVMQNPRHLVRRRGQEARLRCSPMKGHSHVYWYRQLPEEGLKFMVYLQKENIIDESGMPKERFSAEFPKEGPSILRIQQVVRGDSAAYFCASSPTRNGYEQYFGPGTRLTVT.

This clonotype has a count of ten or more. The genes are TRBV7-2 and TRBJ1-5; 9 bases map to TRBD1. Germline-derived CDR1 and CDR2 are SGHTA and FQGNSA. CDR3 size: 14 residues. Losses at the gene ends were 6 bases for V and 6 bases for J; bases not matched to a gene: 6. The CDR3 coding sequence is TGTGCCAGCAGAGGGACAGGGAACGCTCAGCCCCAGCATTTT. Translating gives CASRGTGNAQPQHF.

This clonotype was counted at least ten times. The V gene is TRBV5-1, the J gene TRBJ1-1; 7 positions agree with TRBD1. This CDR3 comprises 16 residues. With V trimmed by 0 bases and J by 2 bases, 7 bases remained unmatched. Germline CDR1 is SGHRS and CDR2 is YFSETQ. CDR3: CASSLARGMRNTEAFF. CDR3 coding DNA: TGCGCCAGCAGCTTGGCCAGGGGGATGAGAAACACTGAAGCTTTCTTT. The complete variable domain, with remaining parts taken from reference TRBV5-1 and TRBJ1-1, reads KAGVTQTPRYLIKTRGQQVTLSCSPISGHRSVSWYQQTPGQGLQFLFEYFSETQRNKGNFPGRFSGRQFSNSRSEMNVSTLELGDSALYLCASSLARGMRNTEAFFGQGTRLTVV.

The sample holds many counts of this clonotype. This sequence joins TRBV9 and TRBJ2-2, with D perhaps matching TRBD1 (6 bases). CDR1 SGDLS and CDR2 YYNGEE come from the germline V gene. V lost 0 bases, J lost 7 bases, and 16 bases lay in between. This CDR3 is built from 16 residues. The CDR3 loop reads CASSVGGDEGVGELFF. DNA of the CDR3: TGTGCCAGCAGCGTAGGAGGTGACGAGGGGGTCGGGGAGCTGTTTTTT.

V gene TRBV27 combines with J gene TRBJ1-1; TRBD1 might be the D (5 bases). This CDR3 has 13 residues. V was cut by 11 bases and J by 5 bases, with 18 bases left in between. Germline V CDR1 and CDR2: MNHEY, SMNVEV (reference sequence). Written as DNA, the CDR3 is TGTGCCGCTCGGCAGGGAACCTCTACTGAAGCTTTCTTT. Its protein is CAARQGTSTEAFF.